Presented here are 30 T cell receptor beta chains from one specimen sequenced in a study of blood T cell repertoires in COVID-19. Repertoires were generated with immunoSEQ multiplex PCR, while TCRdb's copy carries only in-frame clones and drops some. The top ten clones hold roughly 2.5% of a sample with about 250,000 clones, more than 80% of them seen once. The source material was PBMCs or T cells enriched from blood (not recorded which). The source of these receptors is a woman younger than 35 who had recovered from COVID-19.

This rearrangement joins TRBV5-1 to TRBJ1-6, with TRBD1 as a possible D gene (5 bases). V lost 5 bases, J lost 5 bases, and 11 bases lay in between. CDR1 and CDR2 (germline): SGHRS, YFSETQ. This CDR3 spans 14 amino acids. In nucleotides, the CDR3 is TGCGCCAGCAGTCGCCAGGGTAATAATTCACCCCTCCACTTT. It translates to CASSRQGNNSPLHF.

V is TRBV5-4 and J is TRBJ1-1; TRBD1 aligns across 10 bases. Germline V CDR1 and CDR2: SGHNT, YYREEE (reference sequence). With 0 bases clipped from V and 0 bases from J, the junction kept 5 bases outside the gene matches. The CDR3 covers 17 residues. CDR3 nucleotide sequence: TGTGCCAGCAGCTTGGGGGGACAGGGGACCGTGAACACTGAAGCTTTCTTT. It yields the protein CASSLGGQGTVNTEAFF.

The genes are TRBV28 and TRBJ1-1, with a tentative D call TRBD1 (5 bases). The CDR3 totals 13 residues. Trimming took 3 bases from V and 10 from J, leaving 15 bases between them. CDR1 and CDR2 from the germline V gene are MDHEN and SYDVKM. CDR3 in amino acids: CASSFGHPQGAFF. The CDR3 nucleotides are TGTGCCAGCAGTTTTGGACACCCCCAGGGAGCTTTCTTT.

This chain links TRBV3-1 (or the pseudogene TRBV3-2) with TRBJ2-1; D is perhaps TRBD2 (6 bases). V gave up 4 bases and J gave up 2 bases, with 9 bases separating them. The germline CDR1 and CDR2 sequences are LGHDT and YNNKEL (reference sequence). The CDR3 extends over 14 amino acids. CDR3 sequence reads: CASSPGTPYNEQFF. DNA of the CDR3: TGTGCCAGCAGCCCCGGGACTCCCTACAATGAGCAGTTCTTC.

The V call is TRBV23-1, the J call TRBJ1-2; D may be TRBD1 (5 bases). TRBV23-1 is filed as an ORF, its function uncertain. This CDR3 has 18 amino acids. Trimming removed 0 bases at V and 4 bases at J, with 21 bases between. In DNA, the CDR3 is TGCGCCAGCAGTCAATCCCCCGCGACAGAGCTCGGTGGCTATGGCTACACCTTC. This encodes CASSQSPATELGGYGYTF.

V gene TRBV29-1 combines with J gene TRBJ1-5, with a weak D call TRBD1 (5 bases). The CDR3 consists of 13 residues. The V gene's germline CDR1 is SQVTM and CDR2 ANQGSEA. V was shortened by 4 bases and J by 2 bases, with 9 bases between the two germline ends. Here the CDR3 reads CSVGAGGNQPQHF. The CDR3 DNA reads as TGCAGCGTTGGGGCGGGGGGCAATCAGCCCCAGCATTTT.

The chain has TRBV5-1 and TRBJ2-1, with D maybe TRBD2 (5 bases). V was trimmed by 5 bases and J by 4 bases, leaving 19 bases between them. Germline-derived CDR1 and CDR2 are SGHRS and YFSETQ. The CDR3 extends over 16 amino acids. CDR3 nucleotide sequence: TGCGCCAGCAGGCCCCGGACTCAACAACCTTACAATGAGCAGTTCTTC. Residues: CASRPRTQQPYNEQFF.

This clone was detected only once. The J gene is TRBJ2-7, the V gene TRBV30, with 8 bases aligning to TRBD1. This CDR3 spans 15 amino acids. Trimming removed 3 bases from V and 4 bases from J; junction bases left unmatched: 11. Germline assignment: CDR1 GTSNPN and CDR2 SVGIG (reference sequence). The CDR3 reads CAWRSRAGGSYEQYF. The CDR3 DNA is TGTGCCTGGAGATCTCGGGCAGGGGGCTCTTACGAGCAGTACTTC. The whole variable domain, remainder taken from reference TRBV30 and TRBJ2-7, is SQTIHQWPATLVQPVGSPLSLECTVEGTSNPNLYWYRQAAGRGLQLLFYSVGIGQISSEVPQNLSASRPQDRQFILSSKKLLLSDSGFYLCAWRSRAGGSYEQYFGPGTRLTVT.

The chain employs TRBV15 and TRBJ1-1; D is ambiguous. Germline V gene lookup returns CDR1 LNHNV and CDR2 YYDKDF (reference sequence). The CDR3 length is 14 residues. With 0 bases removed from V and 5 bases from J, the gap between germline ends came to 10 bases. The CDR3 region is CATSRDSGGTEAFF. The CDR3 DNA sequence: TGTGCCACCAGCAGAGACTCAGGTGGGACTGAAGCTTTCTTT.

The V call is TRBV6-5, the J call TRBJ1-1; D might be TRBD1 (5 bases). V lost 1 base to trimming and J lost 4 bases, with 7 bases between them. Per germline, CDR1 MNHEY and CDR2 SVGAGI. The CDR3 length is 13 residues. CDR3 loop: CASSYFRGTEAFF. Written as DNA, the CDR3 is TGTGCCAGCAGTTACTTTAGGGGCACTGAAGCTTTCTTT.

This clone is a singleton in its sample. The chain joins TRBV9 to TRBJ1-3, with D uncertain. The germline V and J ends were trimmed by 0 bases and 0 bases, with 7 bases remaining between them. Germline V gives CDR1 SGDLS, CDR2 YYNGEE. CDR3 length: 15 residues. Here the CDR3 DNA reads TGTGCCAGCAGCGTAGCCCAATCCTCTGGAAACACCATATATTTT. Protein sequence: CASSVAQSSGNTIYF.

J is TRBJ1-2 and V is TRBV19, with 9 positions matching TRBD1. V lost 5 bases and J lost 9; bases outside the gene matches: 7. The CDR3 sequence is 13 residues long. CDR1 is LNHDA, CDR2 SQIVND, per germline (reference sequence). CDR3 nucleotide sequence: TGTGCCAGTAGTTGGGACAGGGCGCGTAGCTACACCTTC. Its protein product is CASSWDRARSYTF.

The rearrangement links TRBV4-2 to TRBJ1-1; no definite D call. The CDR3 totals 15 residues. Trimming pared 0 bases from V and 1 base from J, leaving 9 bases between. Looked up from germline, CDR1 is LGHNA and CDR2 is YNFKEQ. CDR3 residues: CASSQDYNRNTEAFF. In nucleotides, the CDR3 is TGTGCCAGCAGCCAAGATTATAACAGGAACACTGAAGCTTTCTTT.

The chain couples TRBV7-9 to TRBJ2-2; TRBD2 is a possible D gene (5 bases). Trimming shortened V by 5 bases and J by 9 bases, and 13 bases separated the two germline ends. Germline V gene lookup returns CDR1 SEHNR and CDR2 FQNEAQ (reference sequence). The CDR3 runs 13 residues. The DNA for the CDR3 is TGTGCCAGCAGCACGGGGAACTTCCGGGAGCTGTTTTTT. It specifies CASSTGNFRELFF.

The rearrangement joins TRBV6-5 to TRBJ2-7, with D possibly matching TRBD1 (5 bases). CDR1 is MNHEY and CDR2 is SVGAGI in the germline V gene. V lost 6 bases and J lost 0, with 12 bases in between. This CDR3 is built from 14 residues. DNA for the CDR3: TGTGCCAGCAGCCGACAGATTCCCTCCTACGAGCAGTACTTC. Its protein product is CASSRQIPSYEQYF.

The chain combines TRBV11-2 with TRBJ1-5, with D perhaps matching TRBD1 (5 bases). Trimming cost V 1 base and J 2 bases, with 12 bases left between them. This CDR3 spans 16 amino acids. The V gene's germline CDR1 is SGHAT and CDR2 FQNNGV. CDR3 DNA: TGTGCCAGCAGCTTAGGGTCGGGGGGTGGCAATCAGCCCCAGCATTTT. This encodes CASSLGSGGGNQPQHF.

This clone has a single count. One junction end disagrees with the germline gene, perhaps due to a read error. The CDR3 bases are TGTGCTAGCAGATCAGGGGGGATCGGGGAGCTGTTTTTT. This encodes CASRSGGIGELFF. The J gene is TRBJ2-2, the V gene TRBV7-7; D might be TRBD1 (7 bases). The germline CDR1 and CDR2 sequences are SSHAT and FNYEAQ (reference sequence). The CDR3 extends over 13 amino acids. Full variable domain (outside the CDR3, taken from reference TRBV7-7 and TRBJ2-2): GAGVSQSPRYKVTKRGQDVTLRCDPISSHATLYWYQQALGQGPEFLTYFNYEAQPDKSGLPSDRFSAERPEGSISTLTIQRTEQRDSAMYRCASRSGGIGELFFGEGSRLTVL.

This chain links TRBV29-1 with TRBJ1-1; 11 bases are a match to TRBD1. The CDR3 is 12 residues long. CDR1 is SQVTM, CDR2 ANQGSEA, per germline. Germline trimming cut 7 bases from V and 5 bases from J; bases unmatched to any gene: 3. DNA for the CDR3: TGCAGCGGACGGGACAGGGGGACTGAAGCTTTCTTT. This codes for CSGRDRGTEAFF. The full variable domain, in which reference TRBV29-1 and TRBJ1-1 provide the parts outside the CDR3, is SAVISQKPSRDICQRGTSLTIQCQVDSQVTMMFWYRQQPGQSLTLIATANQGSEATYESGFVIDKFPISRPNLTFSTLTVSNMSPEDSSIYLCSGRDRGTEAFFGQGTRLTVV.

The chain carries TRBV5-1 and TRBJ1-2, with TRBD1 as a possible D gene (6 bases). The CDR3 runs to 13 residues. Trimming left V 0 bases short and J 5 bases short, with 8 bases between. The germline gives CDR1 SGHRS, CDR2 YFSETQ. The CDR3 loop is CASSLGTVYGYTF. Here the CDR3 DNA reads TGCGCCAGCAGCTTGGGGACAGTATATGGCTACACCTTC.

The rearrangement joins TRBV28 to TRBJ1-2; 7 nucleotides agree with TRBD1. Trimming removed 6 bases from V and 5 bases from J; junction bases left unmatched: 3. The CDR3 length is 12 residues. CDR1 is MDHEN, CDR2 SYDVKM, per germline. CDR3: CASRPGGYGYTF. The CDR3 DNA follows: TGTGCCAGCAGGCCAGGGGGATATGGCTACACCTTC.

This chain joins TRBV10-1 and TRBJ2-1; 13 nucleotides align to TRBD2. The CDR3 loop spans 17 amino acids. V was pared by 0 bases and J by 4 bases, with 3 bases of the junction left unmatched. CDR1 and CDR2 (germline): WNHNN, SYGVQD (reference sequence). In DNA, the CDR3 is TGCGCCAGCAGTGAGTCGATGGGACTAGCGGGGTACAATGAGCAGTTCTTC. Its translation: CASSESMGLAGYNEQFF.

The V gene is TRBV13, the J gene TRBJ2-2; the D gene is possibly TRBD2 (6 bases). Looked up from germline, CDR1 is PRHDT and CDR2 is FYEKMQ (reference sequence). Trimming cost V 2 bases and J 5 bases, with 15 bases left between them. CDR3 length: 16 amino acids. The CDR3 DNA reads as TGTGCCAGCAGCTTACTTTTGGGGGGAGGAACCGGGGAGCTGTTTTTT. This translates into CASSLLLGGGTGELFF.

The chain couples TRBV2 to TRBJ2-7; maybe TRBD1 (6 bases). The CDR3 has 14 amino acids. The V and J ends lost 5 bases and 2 bases respectively, with 13 bases between them. CDR1 and CDR2 (germline): SNHLY, FYNNEI. CDR3: CASSYQGTPYEQYF. The CDR3 region has the DNA TGTGCCAGCAGTTACCAGGGGACCCCCTACGAGCAGTACTTC.

In this sample, this clone turned up once. This chain uses TRBV3-1 (or the pseudogene TRBV3-2) with TRBJ1-2; the D gene is possibly TRBD1 (6 bases). CDR1 LGHDT and CDR2 YNNKEL come from the germline V gene (reference sequence). V gave up 3 bases and J gave up 8 bases, with 19 bases separating them. The CDR3 is made up of 15 amino acids. The CDR3 here is CASSQGVMGAGGYTF. The CDR3 bases are TGTGCCAGCAGCCAGGGGGTGATGGGGGCAGGCGGCTACACCTTC.

This clone was picked up one time. The chain recombines TRBV7-2 with TRBJ1-2; D may be TRBD1 (5 bases). CDR1 is SGHTA and CDR2 is FQGNSA in the germline V gene. Trimming left V 1 base short and J 2 bases short, with 11 bases between. There are 15 residues in the CDR3. CDR3 in DNA: TGTGCCAGCAGCTTAGAGGGGCCGGTGAACTATGGCTACACCTTC. It codes for CASSLEGPVNYGYTF.

This clone appeared a single time. V and J are TRBV6-6 and TRBJ2-7; D is uncertain. Germline CDR1 is MNHNY and CDR2 is SVGAGI (reference sequence). The CDR3 runs to 13 residues. V was pared by 6 bases and J by 0 bases, with 9 bases between. CDR3 region: CASSPPSSYEQYF. The CDR3 bases are TGTGCCAGCAGCCCCCCTAGCTCCTACGAGCAGTACTTC.

The chain uses TRBV29-1 and TRBJ1-4, with a weak D call TRBD1 (6 bases). This CDR3 is 13 amino acids long. Looked up from germline, CDR1 is SQVTM and CDR2 is ANQGSEA. V lost 4 bases and J lost 5, with 11 bases in between. The CDR3 is CSVGGGPNEKLFF. The CDR3, as DNA: TGCAGCGTTGGTGGGGGCCCGAATGAAAAACTGTTTTTT.

This clone has more than one count but fewer than ten. The rearrangement joins TRBV27 to TRBJ1-4; 7 bases agree with TRBD1. Germline V gives CDR1 MNHEY, CDR2 SMNVEV (reference sequence). The CDR3 consists of 15 residues. The trim removed 6 bases at V and 4 bases at J, leaving 8 bases unmatched. DNA of the CDR3: TGTGCCAGCAGCAACAGGGGAACCCTTAATGAAAAACTGTTTTTT. This gives the protein CASSNRGTLNEKLFF.

The chain employs TRBV19 and TRBJ1-1; 7 bases line up with TRBD1. Germline values: CDR1 LNHDA, CDR2 SQIVND (reference sequence). The CDR3 length is 14 residues. After removal of 7 bases from V and 4 bases from J, the junction contained 9 bases not matched to a gene. CDR3 amino acids: CASIPGGLVTEAFF. The CDR3, as DNA: TGTGCCAGTATCCCAGGGGGTCTCGTCACTGAAGCTTTCTTT.

This clone occurred once. The chain uses TRBV28 and TRBJ1-1, with 7 bases matching TRBD1. Germline V lookup: CDR1 MDHEN, CDR2 SYDVKM. The CDR3 has 17 amino acids. V gave up 6 bases and J gave up 0 bases; unmatched junction bases: 13. This chain's CDR3 is CASRSGGIALVNTEAFF. Here the CDR3 DNA reads TGTGCCAGCAGATCAGGGGGTATAGCGTTGGTGAACACTGAAGCTTTCTTT.